The clone carrying this TCR beta chain was seen a handful of times. The antigen remains unidentified. The second PCR ran roughly 7 to 11 cycles with a sample-barcoded 5' primer and J-beta primers. Each sample provided no less than 2.5 million CDR3-containing paired-end reads. From the 5' RACE reads, TCRdb called clonotypes with MiXCR, one entry per CDR3 protein. The sample contains around 1,700,000 distinct CDR3 sequences, 28% of which appear only once. The sample, around 9.9 milliliters of peripheral blood, was drawn from each donor. The data were obtained in a study of blood T cells in healthy people across ages. Study summary: Per every two T cells, about one barcoded beta molecule was captured by template switching.

Study-wide findings and caveats: Diversity was higher, and naive CD4+ cells more numerous, in long-lived donors than in aged donors.

Trimming took off 5 bases at V and 5 bases at J, with 15 bases between the two ends. Germline lookup yields CDR1 SEHNR and CDR2 FQNEAQ (reference sequence). CDR3 length: 14 residues. The sequence was obtained from a woman younger than 45 in good health. Sequencing was done on a sample of blood. V gene TRBV7-9 combines with J gene TRBJ1-2, with a weak D call TRBD1 (5 bases). The CDR3 DNA reads as TGTGCCAGCAGCCGAGACAGTGATGGGTATGGCTACACCTTC. This encodes CASSRDSDGYGYTF.